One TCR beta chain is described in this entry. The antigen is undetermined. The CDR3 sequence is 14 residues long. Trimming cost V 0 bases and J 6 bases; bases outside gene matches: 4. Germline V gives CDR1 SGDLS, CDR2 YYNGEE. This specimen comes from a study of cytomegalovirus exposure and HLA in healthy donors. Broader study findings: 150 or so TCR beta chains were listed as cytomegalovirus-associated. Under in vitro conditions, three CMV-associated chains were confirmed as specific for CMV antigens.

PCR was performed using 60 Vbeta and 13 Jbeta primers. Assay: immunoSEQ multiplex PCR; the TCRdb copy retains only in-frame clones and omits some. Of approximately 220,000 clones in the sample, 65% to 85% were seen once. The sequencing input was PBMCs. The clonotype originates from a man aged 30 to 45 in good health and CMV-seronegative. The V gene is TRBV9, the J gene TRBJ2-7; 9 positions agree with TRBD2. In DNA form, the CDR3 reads TGTGCCAGCAGCGTAGGTAGCGGGGGTACCGAGCAGTACTTC. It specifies CASSVGSGGTEQYF.